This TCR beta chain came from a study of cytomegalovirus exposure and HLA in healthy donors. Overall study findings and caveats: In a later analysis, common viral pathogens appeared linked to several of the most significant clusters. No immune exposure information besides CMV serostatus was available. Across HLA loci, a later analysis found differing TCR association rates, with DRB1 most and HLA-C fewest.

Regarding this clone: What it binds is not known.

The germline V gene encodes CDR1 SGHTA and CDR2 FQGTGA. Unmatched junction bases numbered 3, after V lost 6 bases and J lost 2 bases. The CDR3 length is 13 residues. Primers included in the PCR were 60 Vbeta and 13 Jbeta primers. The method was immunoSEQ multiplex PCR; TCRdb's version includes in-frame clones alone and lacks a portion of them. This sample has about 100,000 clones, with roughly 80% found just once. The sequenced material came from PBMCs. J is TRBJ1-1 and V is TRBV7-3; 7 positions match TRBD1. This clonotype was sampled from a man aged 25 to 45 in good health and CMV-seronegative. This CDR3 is CASRGTVNTEAFF. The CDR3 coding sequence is TGTGCCAGCAGAGGGACAGTCAACACTGAAGCTTTCTTT.